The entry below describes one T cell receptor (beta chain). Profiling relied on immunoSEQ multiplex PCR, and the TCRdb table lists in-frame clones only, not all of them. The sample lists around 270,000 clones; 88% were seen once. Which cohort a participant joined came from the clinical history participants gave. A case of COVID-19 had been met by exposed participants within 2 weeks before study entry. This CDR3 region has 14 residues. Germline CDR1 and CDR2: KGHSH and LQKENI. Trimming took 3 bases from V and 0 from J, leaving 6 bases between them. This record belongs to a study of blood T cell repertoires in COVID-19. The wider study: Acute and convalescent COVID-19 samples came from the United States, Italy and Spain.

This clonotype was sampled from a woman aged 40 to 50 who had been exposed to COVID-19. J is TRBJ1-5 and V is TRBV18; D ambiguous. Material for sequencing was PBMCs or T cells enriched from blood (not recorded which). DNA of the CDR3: TGTGCCAGCTCACCGACACATAGCAATCAGCCCCAGCATTTT. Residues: CASSPTHSNQPQHF. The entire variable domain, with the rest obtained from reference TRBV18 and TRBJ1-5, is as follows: NAGVMQNPRHLVRRRGQEARLRCSPMKGHSHVYWYRQLPEEGLKFMVYLQKENIIDESGMPKERFSAEFPKEGPSILRIQQVVRGDSAAYFCASSPTHSNQPQHFGDGTRLSIL.